The 8 T cell receptor beta chains presented below share a single source sample, sequenced in a study of T cells after yellow fever vaccination. A single record per CDR3 protein comes from TCRdb applying MiXCR to the 5' RACE reads. The sample has around 200,000 distinct CDR3 sequences, approximately 9.9% seen once. Sequenced here: CD8+ T cells sorted from PBMCs, sampled 15 days after the yellow fever booster vaccination. The origin of the receptors is a young man who received the YFV17D yellow fever vaccine.

This clonotype was recorded a few times. This chain links TRBV28 with TRBJ2-6; D perhaps matches TRBD1 (6 bases). The ends were cut back, 4 bases at V and 0 bases at J, with 13 bases in the middle. CDR3 length equals 17 residues. Germline loops: CDR1 MDHEN, CDR2 SYDVKM. DNA of the CDR3: TGTGCCAGCAGTTCCCCGAGGGGACACTCTGGGGCCAACGTCCTGACTTTC. Translation: CASSSPRGHSGANVLTF.

This clonotype was recorded at least ten times. The rearrangement uses TRBV12-3 or TRBV12-4 and TRBJ1-2; TRBD1 might be the D (6 bases). The V end lost 5 bases, the J end lost 0 bases, and 10 bases lay between the germline ends. The CDR3 is made up of 14 amino acids. This CDR3 reads CASSAGQANYGYTF. Written as DNA, the CDR3 is TGTGCCAGCAGTGCGGGACAAGCTAACTATGGCTACACCTTC.

This clonotype came up many times. V usage is TRBV15 and J usage is TRBJ1-5, with D perhaps matching TRBD1 (5 bases). Trimming removed 0 bases at V and 4 bases at J, with 10 bases between. The V gene's germline CDR1 is LNHNV and CDR2 YYDKDF (reference sequence). The CDR3 consists of 15 residues. CDR3: CATSRDWAGNQPQHF. CDR3 bases: TGTGCCACCAGCAGAGATTGGGCAGGGAATCAGCCCCAGCATTTT.

The chain joins TRBV9 to TRBJ2-7; possible D gene TRBD2, 5 bases. V lost 4 bases to trimming and J lost 4 bases, with 15 bases between them. The CDR3 extends over 14 amino acids. CDR1 SGDLS and CDR2 YYNGEE come from the germline V gene. The CDR3 here is CASSPTGGSYEQYF. DNA of the CDR3: TGTGCCAGCAGCCCCACCGGCGGGTCGTACGAGCAGTACTTC.

CDR3 sequence reads: CASTQGATGELFF. CDR3 sequence (DNA): TGTGCCAGCACTCAGGGGGCAACCGGGGAGCTGTTTTTT. The chain joins TRBV7-6 to TRBJ2-2, with 8 bases identical to TRBD1. This CDR3 comprises 13 residues. CDR1 SGHVS and CDR2 FNYEAQ come from the germline V gene. Trimming removed 7 bases from V and 5 bases from J; junction bases left unmatched: 3.

This clonotype has just a few counts. V and J are TRBV7-9 and TRBJ2-4; TRBD1 or TRBD2 may be the D gene (5 bases each). This CDR3 comprises 15 residues. The V and J ends lost 1 base and 8 bases respectively, with 15 bases between them. Germline V lookup: CDR1 SEHNR, CDR2 FQNEAQ (reference sequence). The chain's CDR3 is CASSLVGQGVYIQYF. The CDR3 DNA is TGTGCCAGCAGCTTAGTAGGTCAGGGAGTATACATTCAGTACTTC.

The chain uses TRBV7-9 and TRBJ1-6, with D perhaps matching TRBD1 (6 bases). V dropped 2 bases and J dropped 8 bases, with 13 bases sitting between them. Germline CDR1 is SEHNR and CDR2 is FQNEAQ (reference sequence). CDR3 length: 15 residues. CDR3 bases: TGTGCCAGCAGCTTAAGGGCAGGGGAGGATTCACCCCTCCACTTT. It translates to CASSLRAGEDSPLHF.

This clonotype showed up just a few times. The chain links TRBV5-1 to TRBJ2-5; D possibly matches TRBD1 or TRBD2 (5 bases each). The CDR3 totals 13 residues. The V end lost 2 bases, the J end lost 10 bases, and 15 bases lay between the germline ends. Germline CDR1 is SGHRS and CDR2 is YFSETQ. The DNA for the CDR3 is TGCGCCAGCAGCTTCAACCGGGGCGTATGCCAGTACTTC. Translated: CASSFNRGVCQYF.